This T cell receptor beta chain appears in the sequencing data of a study of T cell responses to AZD1222 COVID-19 vaccine. The protocol was immunoSEQ multiplex PCR, while the TCRdb copy is restricted to in-frame clones and leaves out a portion. Of some 150,000 clones listed, about 90% are singletons. This clone appeared a single time. Its antigen is unidentified. Study findings and constraints: Donor demographics were predominantly white British with a female majority; clonal diversity may be underestimated.

Germline CDR1 is SQVTM and CDR2 is ANQGSEA. The CDR3 extends over 14 amino acids. V dropped 6 bases and J dropped 8 bases, with 22 bases sitting between them. The sample consisted of peripheral blood, taken on day 0 of AZD1222 vaccination. The rearrangement joins TRBV29-1 to TRBJ1-2, with a possible D match to TRBD1 (5 bases). The clonotype originates from an adult in good health. CDR3 protein: CSVRQGKPPAGYTF. The CDR3 bases are TGCAGCGTCCGTCAGGGAAAGCCACCGGCGGGCTACACCTTC.